This entry lists 4 T cell receptor beta chains sequenced from one sample in a study of T cell repertoires in cytomegalovirus infection (dated 2019 in TCRdb). These receptors' antigens are unknown. TCRdb lists the instrument as Illumina HiSeq 1500. TCRdb handled the public reads itself, with Q25 trimming in fastp and clone calling in MiXCR, and kept productive beta chains. CDR3 protein duplicates are merged, each entry listing the most common genes and DNA. In all, the sample holds roughly 500,000 distinct CDR3 sequences, and about 39% of those were seen once. 35% to 50% of the sample lies in the top ten. The treatment or condition label here, explained by the study, means: in vitro stimulation with specific CMV peptide epitopes to enrich CMV-specific T cells. The material sequenced was cultured PBMCs, taken from culture after CMV antigen stimulation. The receptors originated from a human donor in good health (CMV status not recorded). Some clones in this sample may be carry-over from other donors' samples.

The rearrangement joins TRBV7-9 to TRBJ2-3, with D possibly being TRBD2 (5 bases). Between the trimmed V and J ends, which lost 5 bases and 1 base, there was a span of 10 bases. CDR3 length equals 14 residues. In germline, CDR1 is SEHNR, CDR2 FQNEAQ (reference sequence). CDR3 DNA sequence: TGTGCCAGCAGCACCCATAGCGGCACAGATACGCAGTATTTT. Its translation: CASSTHSGTDTQYF.

In the case of this clonotype: Its ends do not fully match the called genes, so a read error is possible. This chain uses TRBV7-2 with TRBJ2-7; 8 bases agree with TRBD2. Per germline, CDR1 SGHTA and CDR2 FQGNSA. The CDR3 has 16 amino acids. The CDR3: CANSLSVREGAYEQYF. CDR3 DNA: TGTGCCAACAGCTTAAGTGTACGGGAGGGTGCCTACGAGCAGTACTTC.

This clonotype was counted only a few times. The CDR3 bases are TGTGCCAGCAGTAGGACAGGGGACCTCGCTGAAGCTTTCTTT. Protein product: CASSRTGDLAEAFF. V usage is TRBV12-3 or TRBV12-4 and J usage is TRBJ1-1; 9 bases map to TRBD1. CDR3 length equals 14 residues. The trim removed 5 bases at V and 6 bases at J, leaving 7 bases unmatched.

This chain joins TRBV7-6 and TRBJ2-3, with 7 bases identical to TRBD2. Trimming took 8 bases from V and 2 from J; bases not matched to a gene: 7. This CDR3 is 14 amino acids long. Germline V gene data show CDR1 as SGHVS and CDR2 as FNYEAQ. CDR3 DNA sequence: TGTGCCAGCGGGGGGGACGCCCTCACAGATACGCAGTATTTT. Its translation: CASGGDALTDTQYF. Together with reference TRBV7-6 and TRBJ2-3, the CDR3 gives the full variable domain: GAGVSQSPRYKVTKRGQDVALRCDPISGHVSLYWYRQALGQGPEFLTYFNYEAQQDKSGLPNDRFSAERPEGSISTLTIQRTEQRDSAMYRCASGGDALTDTQYFGPGTRLTVL.